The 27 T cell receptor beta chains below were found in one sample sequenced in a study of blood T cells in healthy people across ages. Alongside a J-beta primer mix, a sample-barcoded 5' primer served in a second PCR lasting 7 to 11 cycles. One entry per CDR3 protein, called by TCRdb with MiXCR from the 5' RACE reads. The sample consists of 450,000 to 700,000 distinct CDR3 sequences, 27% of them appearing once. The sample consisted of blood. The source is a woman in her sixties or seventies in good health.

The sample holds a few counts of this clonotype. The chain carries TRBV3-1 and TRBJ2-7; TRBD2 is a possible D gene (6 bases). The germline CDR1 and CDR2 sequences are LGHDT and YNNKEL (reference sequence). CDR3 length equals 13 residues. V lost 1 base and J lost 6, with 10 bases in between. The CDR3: CASSQAGVGEQYF. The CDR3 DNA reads TGTGCCAGCAGCCAAGCGGGAGTAGGCGAGCAGTACTTC.

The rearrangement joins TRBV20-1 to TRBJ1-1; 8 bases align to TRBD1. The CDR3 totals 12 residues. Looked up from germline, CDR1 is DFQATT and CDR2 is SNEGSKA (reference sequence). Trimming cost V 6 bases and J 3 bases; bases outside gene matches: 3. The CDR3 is CSAEQGDTEAFF. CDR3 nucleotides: TGCAGTGCAGAACAGGGGGACACTGAAGCTTTCTTT.

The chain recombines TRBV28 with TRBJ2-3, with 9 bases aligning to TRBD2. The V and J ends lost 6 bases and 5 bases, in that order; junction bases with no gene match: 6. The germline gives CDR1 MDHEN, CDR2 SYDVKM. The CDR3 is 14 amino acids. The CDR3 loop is CASSQSTSGDTQYF. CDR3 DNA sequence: TGTGCCAGCAGCCAATCGACTAGCGGAGATACGCAGTATTTT.

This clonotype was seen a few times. The CDR3 loop reads CSARDGARGYEQYF. The CDR3 bases are TGCAGTGCTAGAGATGGAGCGCGGGGCTACGAGCAGTACTTC. The V and J genes are TRBV20-1 and TRBJ2-7, with TRBD2 as a possible D gene (6 bases). The germline V gene encodes CDR1 DFQATT and CDR2 SNEGSKA (reference sequence). This CDR3 is built from 14 residues. V was shortened by 0 bases and J by 3 bases, with 12 bases between the two germline ends.

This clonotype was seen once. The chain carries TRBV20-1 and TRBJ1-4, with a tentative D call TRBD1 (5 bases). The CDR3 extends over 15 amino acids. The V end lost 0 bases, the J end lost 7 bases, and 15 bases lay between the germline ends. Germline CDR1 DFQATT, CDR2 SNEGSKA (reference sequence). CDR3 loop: CSARDKGLLGEKLFF. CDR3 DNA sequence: TGCAGTGCTAGAGATAAGGGGCTGTTGGGTGAAAAACTGTTTTTT.

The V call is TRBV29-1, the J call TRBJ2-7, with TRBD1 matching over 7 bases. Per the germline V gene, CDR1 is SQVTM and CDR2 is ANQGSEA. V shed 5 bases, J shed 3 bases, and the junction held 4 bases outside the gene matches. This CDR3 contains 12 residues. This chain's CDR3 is CSVLGQSYEQYF. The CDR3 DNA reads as TGCAGCGTTCTGGGACAGAGCTACGAGCAGTACTTC.

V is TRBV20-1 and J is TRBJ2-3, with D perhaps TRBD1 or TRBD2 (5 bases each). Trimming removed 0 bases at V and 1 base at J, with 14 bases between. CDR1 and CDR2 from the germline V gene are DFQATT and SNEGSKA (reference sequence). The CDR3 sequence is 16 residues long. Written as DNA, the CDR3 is TGCAGTGCTAGAGATGAGGGAAGGGGACGCACAGATACGCAGTATTTT. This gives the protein CSARDEGRGRTDTQYF.

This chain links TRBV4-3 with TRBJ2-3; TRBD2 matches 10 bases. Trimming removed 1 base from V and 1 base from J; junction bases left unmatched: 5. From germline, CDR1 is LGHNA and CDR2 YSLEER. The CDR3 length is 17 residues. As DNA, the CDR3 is TGCGCCAGCAGCCAAGGACTAAGCGGGGGGGGCACAGATACGCAGTATTTT. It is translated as CASSQGLSGGGTDTQYF.

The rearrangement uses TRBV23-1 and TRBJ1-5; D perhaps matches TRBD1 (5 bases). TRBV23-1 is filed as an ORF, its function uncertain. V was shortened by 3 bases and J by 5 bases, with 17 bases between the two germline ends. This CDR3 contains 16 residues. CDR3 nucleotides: TGCGCCAGCAGTCAGCCGCGGGGCGGATTCGATCAGCCCCAGCATTTT. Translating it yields CASSQPRGGFDQPQHF.

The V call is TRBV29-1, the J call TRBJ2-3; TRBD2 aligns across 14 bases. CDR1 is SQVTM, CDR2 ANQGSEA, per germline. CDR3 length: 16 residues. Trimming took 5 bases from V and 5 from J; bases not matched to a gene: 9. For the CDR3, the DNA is TGCAGCGTTCGAACGAGACTAGCGGGGGGGCTAGATACGCAGTATTTT. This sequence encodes CSVRTRLAGGLDTQYF.

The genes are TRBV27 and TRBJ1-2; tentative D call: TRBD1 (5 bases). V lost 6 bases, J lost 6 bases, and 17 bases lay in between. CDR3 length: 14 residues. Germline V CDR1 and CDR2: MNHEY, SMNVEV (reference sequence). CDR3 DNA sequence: TGTGCCAGCAGAACCGGGACGGCAACTGATGGCTACACCTTC. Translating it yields CASRTGTATDGYTF.

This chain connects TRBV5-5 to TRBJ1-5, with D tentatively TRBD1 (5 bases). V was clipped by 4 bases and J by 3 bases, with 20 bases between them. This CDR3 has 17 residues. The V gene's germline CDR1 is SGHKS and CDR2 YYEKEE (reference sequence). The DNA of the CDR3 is TGTGCCAGCAGCCCCCGGGACGTATCGGCGTTCAATCAGCCCCAGCATTTT. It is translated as CASSPRDVSAFNQPQHF.

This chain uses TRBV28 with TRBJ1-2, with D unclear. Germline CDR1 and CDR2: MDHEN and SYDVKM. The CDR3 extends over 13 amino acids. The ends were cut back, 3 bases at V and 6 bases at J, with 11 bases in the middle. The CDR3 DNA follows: TGTGCCAGCAGTTTTTCTGGCGCAAATGGCTACACCTTC. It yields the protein CASSFSGANGYTF.

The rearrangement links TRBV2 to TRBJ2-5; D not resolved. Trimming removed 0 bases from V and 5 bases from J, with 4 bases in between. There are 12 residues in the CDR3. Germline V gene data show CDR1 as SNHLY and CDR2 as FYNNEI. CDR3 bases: TGTGCCAGCAGTGAAGCGACGGAGACCCAGTACTTC. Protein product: CASSEATETQYF. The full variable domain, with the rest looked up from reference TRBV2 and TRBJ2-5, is EPEVTQTPSHQVTQMGQEVILRCVPISNHLYFYWYRQILGQKVEFLVSFYNNEISEKSEIFDDQFSVERPDGSNFTLKIRSTKLEDSAMYFCASSEATETQYFGPGTRLLVL.

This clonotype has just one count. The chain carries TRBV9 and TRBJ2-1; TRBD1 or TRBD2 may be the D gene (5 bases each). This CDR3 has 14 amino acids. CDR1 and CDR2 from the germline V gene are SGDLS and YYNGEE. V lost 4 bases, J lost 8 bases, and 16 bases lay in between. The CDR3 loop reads CASSTRDGRHEQFF. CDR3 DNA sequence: TGTGCCAGCAGCACCCGGGACGGCCGGCATGAGCAGTTCTTC.

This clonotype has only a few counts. The CDR3 bases are TGCGCCAGCAGCCTGTACCGGACAGGGGTAGGAACCGGGGAGCTGTTTTTT. Amino acids: CASSLYRTGVGTGELFF. The rearrangement links TRBV4-1 to TRBJ2-2; 9 nucleotides align to TRBD1. The CDR3 consists of 17 residues. Germline assignment: CDR1 MGHRA and CDR2 YSYEKL. The junction had 11 bases not matched to a gene; V was cut back by 4 bases and J by 5 bases.

The CDR3 protein is CASSPTTSAGELFF. CDR3 DNA: TGTGCCAGCTCACCAACGACTAGTGCCGGGGAGCTGTTTTTT. The V call is TRBV18, the J call TRBJ2-2, with D perhaps matching TRBD2 (6 bases). Germline CDR1 is KGHSH and CDR2 is LQKENI. This CDR3 region has 14 residues. Trimming pared 2 bases from V and 6 bases from J, leaving 10 bases between.

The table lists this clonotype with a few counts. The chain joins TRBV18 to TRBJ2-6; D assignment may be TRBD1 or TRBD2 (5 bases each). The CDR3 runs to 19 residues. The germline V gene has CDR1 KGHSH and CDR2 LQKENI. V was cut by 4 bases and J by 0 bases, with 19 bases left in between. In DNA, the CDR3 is TGTGCCAGCTCACTGATTCGGGACCTAGGACTCTCTGGGGCCAACGTCCTGACTTTC. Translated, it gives CASSLIRDLGLSGANVLTF.

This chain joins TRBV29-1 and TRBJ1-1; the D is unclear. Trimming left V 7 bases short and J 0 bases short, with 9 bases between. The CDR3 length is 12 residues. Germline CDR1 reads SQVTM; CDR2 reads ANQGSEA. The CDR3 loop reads CSAAGMNTEAFF. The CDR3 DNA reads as TGCAGCGCCGCGGGCATGAACACTGAAGCTTTCTTT.

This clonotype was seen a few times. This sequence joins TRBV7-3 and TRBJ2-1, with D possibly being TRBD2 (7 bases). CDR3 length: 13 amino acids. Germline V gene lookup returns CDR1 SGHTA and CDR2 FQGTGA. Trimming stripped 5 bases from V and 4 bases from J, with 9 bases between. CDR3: CASSGGAYNEQFF. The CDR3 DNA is TGTGCCAGCAGCGGGGGGGCTTACAATGAGCAGTTCTTC.

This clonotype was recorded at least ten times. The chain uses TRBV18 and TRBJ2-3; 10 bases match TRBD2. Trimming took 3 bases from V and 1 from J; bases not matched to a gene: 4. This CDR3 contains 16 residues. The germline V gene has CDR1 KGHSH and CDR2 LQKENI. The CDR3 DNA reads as TGTGCCAGCTCACCCCCTCTAGCGGGGGGCACAGATACGCAGTATTTT. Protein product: CASSPPLAGGTDTQYF.

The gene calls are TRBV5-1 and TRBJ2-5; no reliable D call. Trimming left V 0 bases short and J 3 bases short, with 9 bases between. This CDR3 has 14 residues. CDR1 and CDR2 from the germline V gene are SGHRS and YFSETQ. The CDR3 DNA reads TGCGCCAGCAGCTTGGACCTAAATGAAGAGACCCAGTACTTC. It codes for CASSLDLNEETQYF.

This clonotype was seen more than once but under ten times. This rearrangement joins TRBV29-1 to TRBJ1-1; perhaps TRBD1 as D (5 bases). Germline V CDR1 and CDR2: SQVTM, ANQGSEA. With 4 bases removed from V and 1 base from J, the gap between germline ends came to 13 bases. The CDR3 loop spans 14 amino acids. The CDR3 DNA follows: TGCAGCGTTGCCACCTTTACAGGGAACACTGAAGCTTTCTTT. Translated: CSVATFTGNTEAFF. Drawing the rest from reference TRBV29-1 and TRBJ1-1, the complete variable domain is SAVISQKPSRDICQRGTSLTIQCQVDSQVTMMFWYRQQPGQSLTLIATANQGSEATYESGFVIDKFPISRPNLTFSTLTVSNMSPEDSSIYLCSVATFTGNTEAFFGQGTRLTVV.

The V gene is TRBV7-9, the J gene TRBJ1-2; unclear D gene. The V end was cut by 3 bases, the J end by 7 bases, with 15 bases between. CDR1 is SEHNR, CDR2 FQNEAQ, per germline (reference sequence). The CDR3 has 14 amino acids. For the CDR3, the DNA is TGTGCCAGCAGCTTGGAAGGGAATGCTCTTGGCTACACCTTC. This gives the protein CASSLEGNALGYTF.

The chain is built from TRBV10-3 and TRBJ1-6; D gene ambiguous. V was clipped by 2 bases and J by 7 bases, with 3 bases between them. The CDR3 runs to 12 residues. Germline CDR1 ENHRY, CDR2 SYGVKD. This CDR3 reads CAISEGNSPLHF. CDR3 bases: TGTGCCATCAGTGAGGGAAATTCACCCCTCCACTTT.

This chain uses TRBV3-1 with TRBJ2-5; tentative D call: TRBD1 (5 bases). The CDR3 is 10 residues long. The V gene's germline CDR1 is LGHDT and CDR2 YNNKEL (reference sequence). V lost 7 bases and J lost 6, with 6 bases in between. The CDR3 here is CASMGQTQYF. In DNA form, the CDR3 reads TGTGCCAGCATGGGGCAGACCCAGTACTTC.

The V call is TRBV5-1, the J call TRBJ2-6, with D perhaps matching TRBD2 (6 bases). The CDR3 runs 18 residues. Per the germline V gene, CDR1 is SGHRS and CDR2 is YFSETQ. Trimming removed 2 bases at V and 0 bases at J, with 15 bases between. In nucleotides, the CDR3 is TGCGCCAGCAGCTTATGGAGCGGGCAGGACTCTGGGGCCAACGTCCTGACTTTC. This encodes CASSLWSGQDSGANVLTF.